This TCR beta chain was sequenced for a study of early T cells in non-severe SARS-CoV-2 infection. In the study overall: Sequencing of bulk RNA from unsorted whole blood was done, without chain pairing.

The study, taken as a whole, reports: VDJdb matches were skewed toward anti-spike CD8 T cell responses.

Separate cDNA molecules each had unique molecular identifiers attached to them. Via MiXCR, TCRdb re-called the 5' RACE reads, giving one row per CDR3 protein. The data show about 56,000 distinct CDR3 sequences, roughly 15% seen once. This clonotype was detected many times. No antigen is known for it. CDR1 is DFQATT, CDR2 SNEGSKA, per germline (reference sequence). CDR3 length equals 14 residues. With V trimmed by 5 bases and J by 3 bases, 9 bases remained unmatched. Specimen: whole blood, collected at baseline. The chain carries TRBV20-1 and TRBJ2-7, with 8 bases identical to TRBD1. This clonotype originated in an adult who was a healthcare worker with PCR-confirmed SARS-CoV-2 infection or an uninfected control (not recorded which). Here the CDR3 reads CSAYTGQGGYEQYF. CDR3 in DNA: TGCAGTGCTTATACCGGACAGGGAGGCTACGAGCAGTACTTC.